Listed below are T cell receptor beta chains from one sample, sequenced in a study of OX40 agonist ivuxolimab in advanced cancers. The repertoire was sequenced with immunoSEQ multiplex PCR; TCRdb's copy has only in-frame clones and lacks some. The table lists about 54,000 clones, almost 85% of them singletons. Sequenced material: CD4+ or CD8+ T cells sorted from blood, taken in a trial of the OX40 agonist ivuxolimab. The receptors stem from an adult with an advanced solid tumor such as melanoma, head and neck, liver or kidney cancer. Both conserved end residues are part of each CDR3. A D gene is named only where the DNA matches it firmly. A clone size is listed for some rows: how often the clone was seen (once, few, many), or a class if it is expanded.

TRBJ1-6,TRBD1,.,TRBV19,TGTGCCAGTAGCAAGGACAGGGTTCGTTCACCCCTCCACTTT,CASSKDRVRSPLHF
TRBJ2-2,TRBD1,.,TRBV15,TGTGCCACCAGCAGAGCCGGGACAGGTGTATTCGGGGAGCTGTTTTTT,CATSRAGTGVFGELFF
TRBJ2-1,.,few,TRBV4-1,TGCGCCAGCAGCCGCCCCCTTAGAGCGAATGAGCAGTTCTTC,CASSRPLRANEQFF
TRBJ2-1,.,.,TRBV21-1,TGTGCCAGCAGCGTGACAGGTTACTTGGAGTACAATGAGCAGTTCTTC,CASSVTGYLEYNEQFF
TRBJ1-1,.,.,TRBV16,TGTGCCAGCAGCCAATATCCAGGCAGGACTGAAGCTTTCTTT,CASSQYPGRTEAFF
TRBJ2-1,.,once,TRBV5-4,TGTGCCAGCAGCTTGGGTGCAGCCGAGCAGTTCTTC,CASSLGAAEQFF
TRBJ2-7,TRBD1,.,TRBV25-1,TGTGCCAGCAGTGAATTCGGACAGGGAATCGACGAGCAGTACTTC,CASSEFGQGIDEQYF
TRBJ1-3,TRBD1,.,TRBV4-3,TGCGCCAGCAGCCAAGCAGGGGGATCTGGAAACACCATATATTTT,CASSQAGGSGNTIYF
TRBJ2-5,.,.,TRBV6-5,TGTGCCAGCAGTCCGACTAGGGGAAAGGAGACCCAGTACTTC,CASSPTRGKETQYF
TRBJ2-2,.,.,TRBV5-5,TGTGCCAGCAGCTTGGAGGACGGGATGAACACCGGGGAGCTGTTTTTT,CASSLEDGMNTGELFF
TRBJ2-7,TRBD1,.,TRBV27,TGTGCCAGCAGTGCTGATGCACAGGGGTTTACCTACGAGCAGTACTTC,CASSADAQGFTYEQYF
TRBJ1-2,.,.,TRBV28,TGTGCCACCTTGGCCACTCAACCTAATTATGGCTACACCTTC,CATLATQPNYGYTF
TRBJ1-1,.,.,TRBV30,TGTGCCTGGAGTCCCACTATGGGAACTGAAGCTTTCTTT,CAWSPTMGTEAFF
TRBJ1-1,.,.,TRBV4-1,TGCGCCAGCAGCCAAGATGAGAGAAGGGACACTGAAGCTTTCTTT,CASSQDERRDTEAFF
TRBJ2-7,TRBD1,.,TRBV5-1,TGCGCCAGCAGCTTGGGGGCAGGGGGCTCCTACGAGCAGTACTTC,CASSLGAGGSYEQYF
TRBJ1-5,.,.,TRBV5-6,TGTGCCAGCAGCTTCCAGGGTAGTCATCAGCCCCAGCATTTT,CASSFQGSHQPQHF
TRBJ1-2,.,.,TRBV29-1,TGCAGCGTTGAGAAGGGTGTCTCCTCGGGCTACACCTTC,CSVEKGVSSGYTF
TRBJ2-4,TRBD1,.,TRBV10-2,TGCGCCAGCAGACAGGGGGCGCAGGACAAAAACATTCAGTACTTC,CASRQGAQDKNIQYF
TRBJ1-5,.,.,TRBV28,TGTGCCCACCATCCCCCCGGGACAATTAGGCTATATAGCAATCAGCCCCAGCATTTT,CAHHPPGTIRLYSNQPQHF
TRBJ2-2,.,.,TRBV9,TGTGCCAGCAGCGTAGAGAGAGACAACACCGGGGAGCTGTTTTTT,CASSVERDNTGELFF
TRBJ2-1,TRBD2,.,TRBV6-6,TGTGCCAGCACCTGGGGGGGGATCCAATACAATGAGCAGTTCTTC,CASTWGGIQYNEQFF
TRBJ1-5,TRBD1,.,TRBV6-6,TGTGCCAGCAGTTACTGGGGACAGGGGGAACAGCCCCAGCATTTT,CASSYWGQGEQPQHF
TRBJ1-4,.,.,TRBV6-5,TGTGCCAGCTCCCGGGCCGCAACTAATGAAAAACTGTTTTTT,CASSRAATNEKLFF
TRBJ2-2,TRBD1,.,TRBV15,TGTGCCACCGGGAGAGGGGGCGCCGTTCCCGGGGAGCTGTTTTTT,CATGRGGAVPGELFF
TRBJ2-1,TRBD1,.,TRBV5-1,TGCGCCAGCAGACCAATAACGACAGGGGTGGACGAGCAGTTCTTC,CASRPITTGVDEQFF
TRBJ2-7,TRBD2,.,TRBV27,TGTGCCAGCAGTCGCCCGGGGCTAGCGGGAATCTACGAGCAGTACTTC,CASSRPGLAGIYEQYF
TRBJ1-1,.,once,TRBV7-9,TGTGCCAGCAGCTTTGGTACGGCGAGTATTGAGGCTTTCTTT,CASSFGTASIEAFF
TRBJ1-1,.,.,TRBV7-9,TGTGCCAGCAGCTTAGAAAGGGGGGAAGCTTTCTTT,CASSLERGEAFF
TRBJ2-3,.,.,TRBV7-8,TGTGCCAGCAGCTCCCCAGGGGGGACGACAGATACGCAGTATTTT,CASSSPGGTTDTQYF
TRBJ2-7,TRBD2,.,TRBV5-1,TGCGCCAGCAGCTTGGGAACTAGCGGGATGTACGAGCAGTACTTC,CASSLGTSGMYEQYF
TRBJ2-7,.,medium-sized,TRBV19,TGTGCCAGTAGTTTCCTAAGGGGCTACGAGCAGTACTTC,CASSFLRGYEQYF
TRBJ1-5,.,.,TRBV28,TGTGCCAGCAATGAGGGGGGGCAGCCCCAGCATTTT,CASNEGGQPQHF
TRBJ2-7,TRBD1,.,TRBV6-5,TGTGCCAGCAGTTACTCCGGACAGGGGGACCACGAGCAGTACTTC,CASSYSGQGDHEQYF
TRBJ1-3,.,.,TRBV10-2,TGCGCCAGCAGTGATCAGGGAAACACCATATATTTT,CASSDQGNTIYF
TRBJ2-1,.,.,TRBV28,TGTGCCAGCAGTTTGGGGCGCTCCCCACGGAATGAGCAGTTCTTC,CASSLGRSPRNEQFF